This is a list of T cell receptor beta chains from one sample in a study of T cells in Graves' hyperthyroidism and ophthalmopathy. TCRdb itself ran the multiplex PCR reads through MiXCR, one entry per CDR3 protein. The table shows some 440,000 distinct CDR3 sequences, with approximately 14% occurring only once. Sequences were obtained from blood. The receptors derive from a woman aged 18-29 years with Graves' hyperthyroidism. The CDR3 runs from the conserved cysteine through the conserved F or W. The order of the fields is clone size, J gene, CDR3 length, V gene, D gene, CDR3 protein, CDR3 DNA. The D gene is left open where the match is weak. Clone size is shown for a subset of rows, as once, few, many or a class of expanded clone.

many	TRBJ2-3	16	TRBV3-1	-	CASQEKGVAGTDTQYF	TGTGCCAGCCAAGAAAAAGGGGTAGCGGGCACAGATACGCAGTATTTT
many	TRBJ2-7	14	TRBV27	-	CASRTNRANYEQYF	TGTGCCAGCAGGACGAACAGGGCGAACTACGAGCAGTACTTC
-	TRBJ2-5	20	TRBV20-1	TRBD2	CSARSPTSGGPSGPQETQYF	TGCAGTGCTAGATCCCCGACTAGCGGGGGGCCGAGCGGGCCCCAAGAGACCCAGTACTTC
few	TRBJ2-5	14	TRBV6-5	-	CASSYSFSVETQYF	TGTGCCAGCAGTTACTCGTTCAGCGTTGAGACCCAGTACTTC
-	TRBJ1-3	15	TRBV6-2/TRBV6-3	-	CASRKGGGPGNTIYF	TGTGCCAGCAGGAAGGGGGGAGGGCCCGGAAACACCATATATTTT
-	TRBJ2-1	18	TRBV20-1	-	CSASLGLPTRYGDNEQFF	TGCAGTGCTAGCTTAGGACTTCCCACACGGTATGGAGATAATGAGCAGTTCTTC
-	TRBJ1-2	13	TRBV7-2	-	CASSLVTPYGYTF	TGTGCCAGCAGCTTAGTGACACCTTATGGCTACACCTTC
many	TRBJ2-1	14	TRBV12-5	TRBD2	CASGSTGLANEQFF	TGTGCTAGTGGTTCTACGGGACTAGCTAATGAGCAGTTCTTC
few	TRBJ2-3	15	TRBV19	TRBD1	CASSDRAIVTDTQYF	TGTGCCAGTAGCGACAGGGCCATAGTTACAGATACGCAGTATTTT
many	TRBJ2-5	14	TRBV6-6	-	CASSYLPGLSDQYF	TGTGCCAGCAGTTACCTTCCGGGACTTTCCGACCAGTACTTC
many	TRBJ1-5	13	TRBV3-1	-	CASSQLLNQPQHF	TGTGCCAGCAGCCAACTGCTCAATCAGCCCCAGCATTTT
few	TRBJ1-2	15	TRBV7-9	TRBD1	CASSFTGTGTYGYTF	TGTGCCAGCAGCTTTACCGGGACAGGGACGTATGGCTACACCTTC
many	TRBJ1-5	14	TRBV20-1	-	CSAREDSSSRPQHF	TGCAGTGCTAGGGAAGACAGCTCTTCTAGGCCCCAGCATTTT
few	TRBJ2-1	17	TRBV6-1	TRBD2	CASSSRGVGSSYNEQFF	TGTGCCAGCAGCTCCCGGGGGGTTGGGAGCTCCTACAATGAGCAGTTCTTC
-	TRBJ2-7	14	TRBV6-1	-	CASNPRGESYEQYF	TGTGCCAGCAACCCGCGAGGAGAGTCCTACGAGCAGTACTTC
many	TRBJ1-2	15	TRBV7-9	-	CASSPAEGKGYGYTF	TGTGCCAGCAGCCCGGCGGAGGGTAAGGGCTATGGCTACACCTTC
many	TRBJ1-1	15	TRBV4-3	-	CASSQGGYSYTEAFF	TGCGCCAGCAGCCAAGGGGGTTATTCGTACACTGAAGCTTTCTTT
many	TRBJ2-7	14	TRBV3-1	-	CASSQDPGRYEQYF	TGTGCCAGCAGCCAAGATCCAGGGAGATACGAGCAGTACTTC
-	TRBJ1-4	15	TRBV5-1	-	CASSSTGRSFEKLFF	TGCGCCAGCAGTTCCACGGGACGAAGTTTTGAAAAACTGTTTTTT
-	TRBJ2-2	15	TRBV6-1	-	CASSGVGVNTGELFF	TGTGCCAGCAGCGGTGTAGGGGTGAACACCGGGGAGCTGTTTTTT
-	TRBJ1-6	17	TRBV7-2	-	CAGSLFRESSYNSPLHF	TGTGCCGGCAGCTTATTTCGGGAGAGCTCCTATAATTCACCCCTCCACTTT
-	TRBJ1-2	11	TRBV20-1	-	CSARVSYGYTF	TGCAGTGCTAGAGTGTCCTATGGCTACACCTTC
many	TRBJ1-1	14	TRBV9	-	CASSVEGMSTEAFF	TGTGCCAGCAGCGTTGAGGGGATGTCCACTGAAGCTTTCTTT
many	TRBJ1-2	17	TRBV7-2	TRBD1	CASSRRGTGVSYGGYTF	TGTGCCAGCAGCCGCCGAGGGACAGGAGTTTCATACGGTGGCTACACCTTC
many	TRBJ2-1	14	TRBV7-2	TRBD1	CASSLRQGLYEQFF	TGTGCCAGCAGCTTGAGACAGGGGCTTTATGAGCAGTTCTTC
many	TRBJ1-2	15	TRBV3-1	-	CASSQDRRRPFGYTF	TGTGCCAGCAGCCAAGATCGGAGGAGACCCTTCGGCTACACCTTC
many	TRBJ2-7	15	TRBV27	TRBD1	CASGKGDRFTYEQYF	TGTGCCAGCGGAAAAGGGGACAGGTTTACCTACGAGCAGTACTTC
-	TRBJ2-4	13	TRBV20-1	-	CSGGGGAKNIQYF	TGCAGTGGAGGGGGGGGGGCCAAAAACATTCAGTACTTC
-	TRBJ1-6	14	TRBV6-1	TRBD1	CASSKTGDGSPLHF	TGTGCCAGCAGTAAAACAGGGGATGGATCACCCCTCCACTTT
few	TRBJ2-3	13	TRBV20-1	-	CSARAGGTDTQYF	TGCAGTGCTAGAGCTGGTGGCACAGATACGCAGTATTTT
many	TRBJ1-1	13	TRBV7-9	TRBD1	CASSIDRAPEAFF	TGTGCCAGCAGCATCGACAGGGCCCCTGAAGCTTTCTTT
-	TRBJ1-1	15	TRBV5-4	TRBD1	CASSLPGQVNTEAFF	TGTGCCAGCAGTCTACCGGGACAGGTGAACACTGAAGCTTTCTTT
-	TRBJ1-5	15	TRBV25-1	-	CASSESRGGNQPQHF	TGTGCCAGCAGTGAGAGTCGGGGTGGCAATCAGCCCCAGCATTTT
many	TRBJ2-3	15	TRBV28	TRBD1	CASSSHGQVEDTQYF	TGTGCCAGCAGTTCCCATGGACAGGTGGAAGATACGCAGTATTTT
few	TRBJ2-3	15	TRBV5-6	-	CASTPSPGSLDTQYF	TGTGCCAGCACCCCATCGCCGGGCAGCCTGGATACGCAGTATTTT
-	TRBJ1-2	16	TRBV5-8	-	CASSLGGPAPRDGYTF	TGTGCCAGCAGCTTGGGGGGACCGGCACCCCGGGACGGCTACACCTTC
many	TRBJ1-5	15	TRBV6-2/TRBV6-3	-	CASSRDGLGNQPQHF	TGTGCCAGCAGTCGGGACGGGTTGGGCAATCAGCCCCAGCATTTT
many	TRBJ2-3	16	TRBV7-6	TRBD2	CASSLGTSGGTDTQYF	TGTGCCAGCAGCCTCGGGACTAGCGGTGGCACAGATACGCAGTATTTT
-	TRBJ2-3	15	TRBV25-1	-	CASSGRGASTDTQYF	TGTGCCAGCAGTGGTCGCGGGGCTAGCACAGATACGCAGTATTTT
many	TRBJ1-1	15	TRBV6-1	-	CASSADPRGNTEAFF	TGTGCCAGCAGTGCGGATCCTCGGGGAAACACTGAAGCTTTCTTT
-	TRBJ1-2	15	TRBV7-9	TRBD1	CASSLSPGTGSGYTF	TGTGCCAGCAGCTTAAGCCCCGGGACAGGGTCTGGCTACACCTTC
-	TRBJ2-3	19	TRBV20-1	-	CSADSVFPRGSVNTDTQYF	TGCAGTGCTGACTCTGTGTTCCCTCGGGGGAGCGTTAACACAGATACGCAGTATTTT
-	TRBJ1-1	14	TRBV3-1	-	CASSQSRGRREAFF	TGTGCCAGCAGCCAAAGTAGGGGACGGAGAGAAGCTTTCTTT
few	TRBJ2-1	14	TRBV3-1	TRBD1	CASSRPGQGARQFF	TGTGCCAGCAGCCGACCGGGACAGGGAGCCAGGCAGTTCTTC
-	TRBJ1-6	15	TRBV6-1	-	CASKQGSSYNSPLHF	TGTGCCAGCAAGCAGGGGAGCTCCTATAATTCACCCCTCCACTTT
many	TRBJ2-3	15	TRBV20-1	TRBD1	CSARGQDRGPDTQYF	TGCAGTGCTAGAGGGCAAGACAGGGGGCCGGATACGCAGTATTTT
many	TRBJ2-1	11	TRBV28	TRBD2	CASGRANEQFF	TGTGCCAGCGGGAGGGCCAATGAGCAGTTCTTC
few	TRBJ2-5	14	TRBV24-1	TRBD1	CATSARTGTETQYF	TGTGCCACCAGTGCACGGACAGGGACAGAGACCCAGTACTTC
once	TRBJ2-3	18	TRBV5-1	TRBD2	CTSSLRGFSGSFADTQYF	TGCACCAGCAGCTTGAGAGGGTTTAGCGGGAGTTTCGCAGATACGCAGTATTTT
-	TRBJ2-5	15	TRBV12-3/TRBV12-4	TRBD2	CASSPTGLAGETQYF	TGTGCCAGCAGTCCCACGGGGCTAGCGGGCGAGACCCAGTACTTC
few	TRBJ1-3	16	TRBV12-3/TRBV12-4	-	CASSPRGANSGNTIYF	TGTGCCAGCAGTCCGAGGGGGGCCAACTCTGGAAACACCATATATTTT
many	TRBJ2-1	15	TRBV20-1	-	CSAREAEFDYNEQFF	TGCAGTGCTAGAGAAGCGGAGTTCGACTACAATGAGCAGTTCTTC
-	TRBJ2-2	14	TRBV20-1	-	CSASFGRDTGELFF	TGCAGTGCTAGTTTCGGGAGAGACACCGGGGAGCTGTTTTTT